The 8 T cell receptor beta chains below all came from one sample that was sequenced in a study of CD4 T cells in relation to SARS-CoV-2 and coronaviruses. The unexposed donors gave CD4+ T cells in about 2010-2019, prior to COVID-19. Isolation of CD4+ T cells took place after approximately 10 days in culture. The protocol was immunoSEQ multiplex PCR, while the TCRdb copy is restricted to in-frame clones and leaves out a portion. The table shows around 20,000 clones, with around 77% occurring only once. The antigens these receptors bind are not known. The sample comprised CD4+ T cells from PBMCs, cultured in vitro. These receptors all stem from a human donor in good health.

This clone was seen a single time. The chain links TRBV5-1 to TRBJ2-6, with 7 bases identical to TRBD1. The CDR3 extends over 16 amino acids. The trim removed 0 bases at V and 2 bases at J, leaving 2 bases unmatched. The germline V gene has CDR1 SGHRS and CDR2 YFSETQ. The CDR3 coding sequence is TGCGCCAGCAGCTTGGTTACAGGGGCTGGGGCCAACGTCCTGACTTTC. Amino acid sequence: CASSLVTGAGANVLTF.

This clone was seen a few times. The rearrangement links TRBV24-1 to TRBJ2-2; 14 bases match TRBD2. The J segment lost 5 bases and the V segment lost 4 bases, leaving 8 bases of the junction unmatched. Germline V lookup: CDR1 KGHDR, CDR2 SFDVKD. The CDR3 spans 18 residues. This CDR3 is CATSETSGRATRTGELFF. In nucleotides, the CDR3 is TGTGCCACCAGTGAGACTAGCGGGAGGGCCACTAGGACCGGGGAGCTGTTTTTT.

This chain uses TRBV6-1 with TRBJ1-5; D not resolved. The CDR3 sequence is 12 residues long. From germline, CDR1 is MNHNS and CDR2 SASEGT. V lost 2 bases, J lost 5 bases, and 4 bases lay in between. CDR3 DNA sequence: TGTGCCAGCAGTGAACCGGATCAGCCCCAGCATTTT. The encoded protein is CASSEPDQPQHF.

This chain uses TRBV28 with TRBJ2-7; TRBD2 matches at 12 bases. The CDR3 consists of 13 residues. The V gene end was trimmed by 10 bases and the J gene end by 3 bases; junction bases not matched to a gene: 4. Germline-derived CDR1 and CDR2 are MDHEN and SYDVKM. The CDR3 region is CATRTSGIYEQYF. The CDR3 nucleotides read TGTGCCACCCGGACTAGCGGGATCTACGAGCAGTACTTC. Full variable domain (remainder filled in from reference TRBV28 and TRBJ2-7): DVKVTQSSRYLVKRTGEKVFLECVQDMDHENMFWYRQDPGLGLRLIYFSYDVKMKEKGDIPEGYSVSREKKERFSLILESASTNQTSMYLCATRTSGIYEQYFGPGTRLTVT.

The chain is built from TRBV19 and TRBJ2-1; D is ambiguous. The V and J ends lost 6 bases and 2 bases respectively, with 11 bases between them. Germline CDR1 and CDR2: LNHDA and SQIVND (reference sequence). The CDR3 extends over 14 amino acids. The CDR3 nucleotides read TGTGCCAGTAGCGAGGTCGGTACCTACAATGAGCAGTTCTTC. Its translation: CASSEVGTYNEQFF.

The chain is built from TRBV5-1 and TRBJ1-2; maybe TRBD1 (5 bases). Germline loops: CDR1 SGHRS, CDR2 YFSETQ. Trimming stripped 4 bases from V and 4 bases from J, with 23 bases between. The CDR3 length is 17 residues. The CDR3 sequence is CASSEDGAWESSYGYTF. The CDR3 nucleotides are TGCGCCAGCAGCGAAGACGGGGCGTGGGAGTCCAGCTATGGCTACACCTTC.

The CDR3 DNA sequence: TGTGCCAGCAGTCTACAGATCACCCCCAGGCAGCCCTACGAGCAGTACTTC. Translating gives CASSLQITPRQPYEQYF. The V gene is TRBV6-6, the J gene TRBJ2-7; D gene unclear. The CDR3 has 17 residues. V lost 5 bases to trimming and J lost 2 bases, with 22 bases between them. Germline CDR1 and CDR2: MNHNY and SVGAGI (reference sequence).

This clone was found a few times. This sequence joins TRBV3-1 (or the pseudogene TRBV3-2) and TRBJ2-1, with a possible D match to TRBD2 (5 bases). V lost 3 bases and J 8 bases, leaving 5 bases between the germline ends. Germline CDR1 reads LGHDT; CDR2 reads YNNKEL (reference sequence). This CDR3 region has 11 residues. CDR3 DNA: TGTGCCAGCAGCCAGCGGGATGAGCAGTTCTTC. Translated, it gives CASSQRDEQFF.